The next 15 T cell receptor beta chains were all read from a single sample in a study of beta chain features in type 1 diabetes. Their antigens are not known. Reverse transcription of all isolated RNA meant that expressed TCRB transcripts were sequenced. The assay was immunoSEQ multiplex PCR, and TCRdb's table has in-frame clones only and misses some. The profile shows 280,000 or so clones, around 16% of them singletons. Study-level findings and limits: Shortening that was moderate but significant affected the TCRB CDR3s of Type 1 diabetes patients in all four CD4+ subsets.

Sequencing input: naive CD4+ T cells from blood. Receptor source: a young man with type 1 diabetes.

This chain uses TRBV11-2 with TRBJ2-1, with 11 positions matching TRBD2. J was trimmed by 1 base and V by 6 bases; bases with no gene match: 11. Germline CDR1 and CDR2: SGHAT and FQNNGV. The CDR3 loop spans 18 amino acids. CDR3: CASRSGLAGGLSYNEQFF. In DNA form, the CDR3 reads TGTGCCAGCAGATCTGGGCTAGCGGGGGGCCTTTCCTACAATGAGCAGTTCTTC.

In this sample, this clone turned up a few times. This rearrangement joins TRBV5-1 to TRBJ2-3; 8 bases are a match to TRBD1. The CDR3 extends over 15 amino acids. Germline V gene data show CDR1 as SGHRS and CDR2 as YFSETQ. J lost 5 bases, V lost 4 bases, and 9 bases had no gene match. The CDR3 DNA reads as TGCGCCAGCAGCAGGCAGACAGGGGTAGTAGATACGCAGTATTTT. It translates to CASSRQTGVVDTQYF.

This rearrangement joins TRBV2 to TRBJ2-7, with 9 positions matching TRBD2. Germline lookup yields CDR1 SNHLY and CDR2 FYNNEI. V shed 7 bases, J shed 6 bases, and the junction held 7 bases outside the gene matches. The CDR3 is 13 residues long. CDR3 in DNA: TGTGCCAGCAATGGTCTGCGGGGGGGCGAGCAGTACTTC. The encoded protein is CASNGLRGGEQYF.

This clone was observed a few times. The CDR3 region is CASSPLNEQFF. The CDR3 region has the DNA TGTGCCAGCAGTCCCCTCAATGAGCAGTTCTTC. V is TRBV28 and J is TRBJ2-1; D not certain. The germline V and J ends were trimmed by 5 bases and 6 bases, with 5 bases remaining between them. The CDR3 contains 11 residues. CDR1 and CDR2 from the germline V gene are MDHEN and SYDVKM. Full variable domain (missing parts from reference TRBV28 and TRBJ2-1): DVKVTQSSRYLVKRTGEKVFLECVQDMDHENMFWYRQDPGLGLRLIYFSYDVKMKEKGDIPEGYSVSREKKERFSLILESASTNQTSMYLCASSPLNEQFFGPGTRLTVL.

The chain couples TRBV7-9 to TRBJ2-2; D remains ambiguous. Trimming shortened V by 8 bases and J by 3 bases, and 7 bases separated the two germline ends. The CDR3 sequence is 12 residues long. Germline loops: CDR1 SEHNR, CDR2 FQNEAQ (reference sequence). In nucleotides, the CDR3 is TGTGCCAGCCGGGTACACACCGGGGAGCTGTTTTTT. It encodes CASRVHTGELFF.

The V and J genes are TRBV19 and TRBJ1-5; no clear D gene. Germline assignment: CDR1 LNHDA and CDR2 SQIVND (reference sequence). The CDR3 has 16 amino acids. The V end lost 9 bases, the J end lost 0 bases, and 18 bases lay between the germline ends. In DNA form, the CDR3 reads TGTGCCAGCCGAGGGCGTGGCACCTATAGCAATCAGCCCCAGCATTTT. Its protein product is CASRGRGTYSNQPQHF.

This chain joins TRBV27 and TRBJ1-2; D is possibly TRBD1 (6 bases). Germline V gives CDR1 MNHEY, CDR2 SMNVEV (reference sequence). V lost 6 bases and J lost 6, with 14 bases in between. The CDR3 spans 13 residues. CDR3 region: CASRGTGRDGYTF. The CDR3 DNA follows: TGTGCCAGCAGGGGCACAGGGCGGGATGGCTACACCTTC.

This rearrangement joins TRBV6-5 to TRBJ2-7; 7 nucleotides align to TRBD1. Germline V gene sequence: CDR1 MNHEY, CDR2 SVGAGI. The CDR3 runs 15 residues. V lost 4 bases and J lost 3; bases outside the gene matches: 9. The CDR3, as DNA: TGTGCCAGCAGTTCACGGGCAGGGGGTCACTACGAGCAGTACTTC. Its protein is CASSSRAGGHYEQYF.

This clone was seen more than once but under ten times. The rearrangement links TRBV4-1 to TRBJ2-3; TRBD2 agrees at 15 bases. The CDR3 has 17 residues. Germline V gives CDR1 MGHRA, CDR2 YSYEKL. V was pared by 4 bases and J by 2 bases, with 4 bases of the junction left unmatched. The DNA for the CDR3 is TGCGCCAGCAGCCCGGGACTAGCGGGAGGACCCACAGATACGCAGTATTTT. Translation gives CASSPGLAGGPTDTQYF.

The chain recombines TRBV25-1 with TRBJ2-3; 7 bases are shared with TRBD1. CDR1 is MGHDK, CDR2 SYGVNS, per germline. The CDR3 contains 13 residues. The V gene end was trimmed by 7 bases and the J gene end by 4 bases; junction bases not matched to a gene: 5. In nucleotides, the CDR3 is TGTGCCAGCACGGTTCAGGGGGCAGATACGCAGTATTTT. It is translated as CASTVQGADTQYF. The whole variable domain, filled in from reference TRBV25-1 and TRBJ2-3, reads EADIYQTPRYLVIGTGKKITLECSQTMGHDKMYWYQQDPGMELHLIHYSYGVNSTEKGDLSSESTVSRIRTEHFPLTLESARPSHTSQYLCASTVQGADTQYFGPGTRLTVL.

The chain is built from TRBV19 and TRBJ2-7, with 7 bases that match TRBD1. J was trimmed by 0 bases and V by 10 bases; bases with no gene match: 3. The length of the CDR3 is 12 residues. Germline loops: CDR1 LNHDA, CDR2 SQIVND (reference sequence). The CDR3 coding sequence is TGTGCCACCTCAGGGGGCTCCTACGAGCAGTACTTC. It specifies CATSGGSYEQYF.

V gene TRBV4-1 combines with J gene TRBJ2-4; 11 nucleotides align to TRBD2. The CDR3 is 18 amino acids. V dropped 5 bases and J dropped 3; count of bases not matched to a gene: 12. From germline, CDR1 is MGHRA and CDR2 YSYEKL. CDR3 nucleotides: TGCGCCAGCAGCGAAGGACTAGCGGGTGATCGAGGCAAAAACATTCAGTACTTC. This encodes CASSEGLAGDRGKNIQYF.

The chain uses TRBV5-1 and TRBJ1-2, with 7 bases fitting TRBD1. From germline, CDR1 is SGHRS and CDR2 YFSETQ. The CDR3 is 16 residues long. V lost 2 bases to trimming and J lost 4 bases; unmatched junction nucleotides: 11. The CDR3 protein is CASSLNGDSSFYGYTF. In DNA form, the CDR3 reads TGCGCCAGCAGCTTAAACGGGGACAGCTCCTTCTATGGCTACACCTTC.

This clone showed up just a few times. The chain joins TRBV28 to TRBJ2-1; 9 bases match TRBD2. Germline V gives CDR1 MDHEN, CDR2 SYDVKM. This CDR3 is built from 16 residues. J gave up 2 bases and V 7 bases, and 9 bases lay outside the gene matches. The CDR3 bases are TGTGCCAGCACCATTAGGACTAGCGTAACCTACAATGAGCAGTTCTTC. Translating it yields CASTIRTSVTYNEQFF.

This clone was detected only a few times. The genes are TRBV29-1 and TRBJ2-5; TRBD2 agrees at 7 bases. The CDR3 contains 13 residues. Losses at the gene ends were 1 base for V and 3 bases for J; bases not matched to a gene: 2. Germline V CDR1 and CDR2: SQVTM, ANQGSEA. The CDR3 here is CSVEVGGKETQYF. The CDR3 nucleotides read TGCAGCGTTGAAGTCGGGGGGAAAGAGACCCAGTACTTC.